What follows describes a single T cell receptor (beta chain). The sample originates from a study of blood T cell repertoires in COVID-19. The wider study: Italy, Spain and the United States were the sources of the convalescent and acute COVID-19 samples. PBMCs, B-cell-depleted T cells, or T cells provided the cDNA or gDNA that made up the material.

The CDR3 runs to 13 residues. Trimming shortened V by 1 base and J by 6 bases, and 10 bases separated the two germline ends. The germline CDR1 and CDR2 sequences are SEHNR and FQNEAQ (reference sequence). Study processing details: The assay estimated nucleated cells by amplifying reference gene primers. Using immunoSEQ multiplex PCR, the repertoire was profiled, and TCRdb retains in-frame clones only, with some absent. That table gives V, J and clone size, and the DNA gave D and trimming. The sample carries 150,000 to 200,000 clones, about 81% recorded once. This chain uses TRBV7-9 with TRBJ2-7; D uncertain. This receptor was identified in a woman of 80 years or more with COVID-19, enrolled during active disease. The sample consisted of peripheral blood. The CDR3 bases are TGTGCCAGCAGCTTAGTTGGGCTGGGCGAGCAGTACTTC. It specifies CASSLVGLGEQYF.